This is a list of T cell receptor beta chains from one sample in a study of sequential checkpoint blockade in melanoma. The assay was immunoSEQ multiplex PCR, and TCRdb's table has in-frame clones only and misses some. The sample includes some 40,000 clones, 70% to 90% of them seen just once. The source material was CD8+ T cells sorted from blood (inferred from file names), sampled from a patient given nivolumab and ipilimumab in sequence. These TCRs come from a human donor with melanoma. Both conserved end residues are part of each CDR3. D genes are given only for firm matches. Only some rows state a clone size, as once, few, many or a class for expanded clones.

size: -; J: TRBJ2-1; V: TRBV2; D: -; CDR3: CASRGEYNEQFF; DNA: TGTGCCAGCAGAGGGGAATACAATGAGCAGTTCTTC
size: -; J: TRBJ1-1; V: TRBV14; D: TRBD1; CDR3: CASSAEGALGTEAFF; DNA: TGTGCCAGCAGCGCAGAGGGGGCCTTGGGCACTGAAGCTTTCTTT
size: once; J: TRBJ1-1; V: TRBV27; D: -; CDR3: CASSLNSYHTEAFF; DNA: TGTGCCAGCAGTTTAAACTCGTACCACACTGAAGCTTTCTTT
size: -; J: TRBJ2-7; V: TRBV28; D: TRBD2; CDR3: CASSSFGLAGDREQYF; DNA: TGTGCCAGCAGTTCCTTTGGACTAGCGGGAGATCGCGAGCAGTACTTC
size: -; J: TRBJ2-2; V: TRBV18; D: TRBD2; CDR3: CASSPSPAGGRTGELFF; DNA: TGTGCCAGCTCACCAAGCCCCGCGGGGGGGCGGACCGGGGAGCTGTTTTTT
size: -; J: TRBJ1-2; V: TRBV6-5; D: -; CDR3: CASSYFRSDNYGYTF; DNA: TGTGCCAGCAGTTACTTCAGGTCAGACAACTATGGCTACACCTTC
size: -; J: TRBJ2-1; V: TRBV27; D: -; CDR3: CASSHTNSYNEQFF; DNA: TGTGCCAGCAGTCACACAAACTCCTACAATGAGCAGTTCTTC
size: -; J: TRBJ2-7; V: TRBV11-3; D: -; CDR3: CASSLGGEYEQYF; DNA: TGTGCCAGCAGCTTAGGGGGCGAATACGAGCAGTACTTC
size: -; J: TRBJ2-2; V: TRBV4-2; D: TRBD2; CDR3: CASSHPGSGSSTGELFF; DNA: TGTGCCAGCAGCCACCCAGGTAGCGGGAGTTCGACCGGGGAGCTGTTTTTT
size: -; J: TRBJ1-1; V: TRBV29-1; D: -; CDR3: CGVRWMGAAEAFF; DNA: TGCGGCGTCAGATGGATGGGGGCCGCTGAAGCTTTCTTT
size: -; J: TRBJ1-1; V: TRBV27; D: TRBD1; CDR3: CASSWDRASEAFF; DNA: TGTGCCAGCAGTTGGGACAGGGCGTCTGAAGCTTTCTTT
size: -; J: TRBJ1-1; V: TRBV5-6; D: TRBD1; CDR3: CASSLWSGQAYPEAFF; DNA: TGTGCCAGCAGCTTGTGGAGCGGACAGGCGTATCCGGAAGCTTTCTTT
size: -; J: TRBJ2-7; V: TRBV6-5; D: -; CDR3: CASSATGKRQYF; DNA: TGTGCCAGCAGTGCAACAGGGAAGAGGCAGTACTTC
size: -; J: TRBJ1-2; V: TRBV29-1; D: -; CDR3: CSVEDRQSPNYGYTF; DNA: TGCAGCGTCGAAGATAGACAGAGCCCAAACTATGGCTACACCTTC
size: -; J: TRBJ2-2; V: TRBV27; D: TRBD2; CDR3: CASSLTSGRVGTGELFF; DNA: TGTGCCAGCAGTTTAACTAGCGGGAGGGTAGGGACCGGGGAGCTGTTTTTT
size: -; J: TRBJ2-7; V: TRBV28; D: -; CDR3: CASSLFGTSYEQYF; DNA: TGTGCCAGCAGTTTATTCGGGACTTCCTACGAGCAGTACTTC
size: -; J: TRBJ1-1; V: TRBV6-1; D: -; CDR3: CASSGLLIGGDHTEAFF; DNA: TGTGCCAGCAGTGGCCTCCTGATAGGGGGTGATCACACTGAAGCTTTCTTT
size: -; J: TRBJ2-7; V: TRBV7-2; D: TRBD1; CDR3: CASSPMGTGSIEQYF; DNA: TGTGCCAGCAGCCCTATGGGGACAGGGTCTATCGAGCAGTACTTC
size: -; J: TRBJ1-1; V: TRBV6-6; D: -; CDR3: CASRPVGQNTEAFF; DNA: TGTGCCAGCAGGCCGGTGGGGCAGAACACTGAAGCTTTCTTT